The sequence of this T cell receptor beta chain was determined in a study of PD-1 blockade in classical Hodgkin lymphoma. Study results and limitations: Significantly greater TCR diversity emerged by C4D1 in CD4+ cells but not CD8+ cells. Repertoire differences lack defined causes, possibly disease activity or prior therapy. TCR diversity at baseline was reported to be reduced in newly diagnosed patients relative to healthy donors.

Worth noting for this clone: The antigen remains undetermined.

Time point in this sample: cycle 4 day 1 (C4D1), after 6 weeks of nivolumab. Each of the patients experienced relapse following autologous stem cell transplantation, and their brentuximab vedotin exposure differed. Isolation of CD8+ T cells from thawed PBMCs used magnetic negative selection. The CDR3 is made up of 15 amino acids. In germline, CDR1 is SGHTA, CDR2 FQGNSA. V was trimmed by 4 bases and J by 0 bases, leaving 11 bases between them. TCRdb's copy holds only in-frame clones and misses some; the assay was immunoSEQ multiplex PCR. The sample has roughly 6,000 clones; around 73% are singletons. The chain uses TRBV7-2 and TRBJ2-3, with D unclear. The input for sequencing was CD8+ T cells from blood, taken before the fourth cycle of nivolumab. This clonotype originated in a human donor with classical Hodgkin lymphoma. In DNA, the CDR3 is TGTGCCAGCAGCTGGCACGGACCAAGCACAGATACGCAGTATTTT. Amino acid sequence: CASSWHGPSTDTQYF.